Listed below are T cell receptor beta chains from one sample, sequenced in a study of patients and donors after allogeneic stem cell transplantation. TCRdb fed the RT-PCR reads into MiXCR, producing one record per CDR3 protein. Among approximately 200,000 distinct CDR3 sequences listed, 13% to 15% were seen once. Sequencing was performed on blood, either unsorted or a sorted T cell fraction (not recorded which). All receptors derive from a human donor who was either an allogeneic HSCT recipient or a stem cell or donor lymphocyte infusion donor (not recorded which). It is not recorded whose cells these are; they may come from a transplant donor. CDR3s include the opening cysteine and the closing phenylalanine or tryptophan. The D gene is left open where the match is weak. Size values are once, few and many counts, or a class for expanded clones, and some rows have none.

CDR3aa,CDR3nt,v_gene,j_gene,len,abundance,d_gene
CASSLGLAGFTGELFF,TGTGCCAGCAGCTTGGGACTAGCGGGATTCACCGGGGAGCTGTTTTTT,TRBV5-8,TRBJ2-2,16,NA,TRBD2
CAWRSRTGADYGYTF,TGTGCCTGGAGGAGTAGAACAGGGGCGGACTATGGCTACACCTTC,TRBV30,TRBJ1-2,15,few,TRBD1
CASYLNAGHIQPQHF,TGCGCCAGCTATCTAAACGCAGGTCATATCCAGCCCCAGCATTTT,TRBV4-3,TRBJ1-5,15,NA,NA
CASSPRTGSNSVAFF,TGTGCCAGCAGCCCACGGACAGGATCGAATAGCGTTGCTTTCTTT,TRBV7-3,TRBJ1-1,15,many,TRBD1
CASSYGAPGTEQFF,TGCGCCAGCAGCTATGGGGCCCCGGGCACTGAGCAGTTCTTC,TRBV5-1,TRBJ2-1,14,NA,NA
CASSGGTRSRQFF,TGTGCCAGTAGTGGAGGGACGAGAAGTAGGCAGTTCTTC,TRBV19,TRBJ2-1,13,few,NA
CASRGTAIQETQYF,TGTGCCAGCCGTGGGACAGCTATTCAAGAGACCCAGTACTTC,TRBV6-4,TRBJ2-5,14,few,TRBD1
CASRSSGANNEQFF,TGTGCCAGCAGATCAAGCGGGGCTAACAATGAGCAGTTCTTC,TRBV6-2/TRBV6-3,TRBJ2-1,14,few,TRBD2
CASSGGYEAFF,TGTGCCAGCAGCGGGGGGTATGAAGCTTTCTTT,TRBV6-2/TRBV6-3,TRBJ1-1,11,NA,NA
CASRADRQGQNSPLHF,TGTGCCAGCAGGGCCGATCGACAGGGGCAGAATTCACCCCTCCACTTT,TRBV2,TRBJ1-6,16,NA,TRBD1
CSATYRGEGQPQHF,TGCAGTGCTACGTACAGGGGCGAGGGACAGCCCCAGCATTTT,TRBV20-1,TRBJ1-5,14,few,TRBD1
CASSLKGGRWETQYF,TGTGCCAGCAGCCTAAAGGGGGGGCGTTGGGAGACCCAGTACTTC,TRBV7-3,TRBJ2-5,15,NA,NA
CASSQVEGNNKETQYF,TGCGCCAGCAGCCAAGTTGAGGGGAATAACAAAGAGACCCAGTACTTC,TRBV4-3,TRBJ2-5,16,many,NA
CASSRGEGYTDTQYF,TGTGCCAGCAGCCGCGGGGAGGGTTACACAGATACGCAGTATTTT,TRBV7-9,TRBJ2-3,15,few,TRBD2
CASSFRTGGTEAFF,TGTGCCAGCAGCTTTCGGACAGGGGGAACTGAAGCTTTCTTT,TRBV11-2,TRBJ1-1,14,few,TRBD1
CASSLVDSWTGELFF,TGTGCCAGCAGCTTGGTTGACAGCTGGACCGGGGAGCTGTTTTTT,TRBV5-6,TRBJ2-2,15,NA,NA
CASSLDVEKLFF,TGTGCCAGCAGCTTAGACGTAGAAAAACTGTTTTTT,TRBV11-2,TRBJ1-4,12,few,NA
CASSLVPADTFRGETQYF,TGCGCCAGCAGCTTGGTACCGGCAGATACCTTTAGGGGCGAGACCCAGTACTTC,TRBV5-1,TRBJ2-5,18,many,NA
CASSQDTGVYGYTF,TGTGCCAGCAGCCAAGACACGGGGGTCTATGGCTACACCTTC,TRBV3-1,TRBJ1-2,14,many,NA
CATSDYKLGEQFF,TGTGCCACCAGTGATTATAAGCTCGGTGAGCAGTTCTTC,TRBV24-1,TRBJ2-1,13,few,NA
CASSQAGQALDEKLFF,TGTGCCAGCAGCCAAGCCGGACAGGCCTTGGATGAAAAACTGTTTTTT,TRBV4-2,TRBJ1-4,16,few,TRBD1
CASSSAGTGSGEKLFF,TGCGCCAGCAGCTCGGCCGGGACAGGGTCTGGTGAAAAACTGTTTTTT,TRBV5-1,TRBJ1-4,16,NA,TRBD1
CATSGHWTGGVDEQFF,TGTGCCACCAGCGGCCATTGGACAGGGGGAGTGGATGAGCAGTTCTTC,TRBV15,TRBJ2-1,16,many,TRBD1
CASSEGSSGSTDTQYF,TGTGCCAGCAGCGAGGGGTCTAGCGGTAGCACAGATACGCAGTATTTT,TRBV21-1,TRBJ2-3,16,few,NA
CASSFGLATDTQYF,TGTGCCAGCAGTTTCGGACTAGCAACAGATACGCAGTATTTT,TRBV6-2/TRBV6-3,TRBJ2-3,14,NA,TRBD2
CASSQGQANYEQYF,TGTGCCAGCAGCCAAGGACAAGCTAACTACGAGCAGTACTTC,TRBV3-1,TRBJ2-7,14,many,NA
CASSPRLAANTGELFF,TGTGCCAGCAGCCCCAGACTAGCGGCGAACACCGGGGAGCTGTTTTTT,TRBV12-3/TRBV12-4,TRBJ2-2,16,few,TRBD2
CASSSVFDTGELFF,TGCGCCAGCAGCTCGGTCTTCGACACCGGGGAGCTGTTTTTT,TRBV5-1,TRBJ2-2,14,many,NA
CASSGRDRGSRLSSGNTIYF,TGTGCCAGCAGCGGGCGGGACAGGGGATCCAGACTCTCCTCTGGAAACACCATATATTTT,TRBV11-2,TRBJ1-3,20,NA,TRBD1
CASSLLATGKGTQYF,TGTGCCAGCAGCTTACTGGCCACAGGGAAGGGGACCCAGTACTTC,TRBV7-2,TRBJ2-5,15,many,NA
CASSLVHGVGGYNEQFF,TGTGCCAGCAGTTTAGTTCATGGGGTAGGTGGCTACAATGAGCAGTTCTTC,TRBV12-3/TRBV12-4,TRBJ2-1,17,many,NA
CASSQIRTGAYEQYF,TGTGCCAGCAGCCAAATCCGGACAGGGGCCTACGAGCAGTACTTC,TRBV2,TRBJ2-7,15,NA,TRBD1
CASSLLKDTEAFF,TGCGCCAGCAGCTTGTTGAAGGACACTGAAGCTTTCTTT,TRBV5-1,TRBJ1-1,13,NA,NA
CSAKGEVGNEAFF,TGCAGTGCCAAGGGGGAGGTAGGGAATGAAGCTTTCTTT,TRBV20-1,TRBJ1-1,13,many,NA
CASSLGQGKDLSYEQYF,TGTGCCAGCAGTTTAGGGCAGGGCAAGGACCTCTCCTACGAGCAGTACTTC,TRBV12-3/TRBV12-4,TRBJ2-7,17,many,NA
CSARDHRESAEAFF,TGCAGTGCTAGAGATCATAGAGAGAGCGCTGAAGCTTTCTTT,TRBV20-1,TRBJ1-1,14,few,NA